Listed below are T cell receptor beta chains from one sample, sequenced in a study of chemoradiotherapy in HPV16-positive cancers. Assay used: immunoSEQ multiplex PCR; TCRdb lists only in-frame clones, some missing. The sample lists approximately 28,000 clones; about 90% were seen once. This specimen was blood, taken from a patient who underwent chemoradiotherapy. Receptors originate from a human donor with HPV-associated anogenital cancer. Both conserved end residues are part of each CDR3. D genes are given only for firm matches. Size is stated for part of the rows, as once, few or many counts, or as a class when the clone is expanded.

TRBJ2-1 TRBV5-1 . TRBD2 CASLPLAGVNEQFF TGCGCCAGCCTACCACTAGCGGGAGTCAATGAGCAGTTCTTC
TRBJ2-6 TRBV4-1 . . CASSQPTGLRSGANVLTF TGCGCCAGCAGCCAGCCCACAGGCCTCAGGTCTGGGGCCAACGTCCTGACTTTC
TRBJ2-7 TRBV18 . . CASSPLGALYEQYF TGTGCCAGCTCACCGCTGGGGGCCCTCTACGAGCAGTACTTC
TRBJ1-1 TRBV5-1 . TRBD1 CASSWGGTGSTEAFF TGCGCCAGCAGCTGGGGGGGGACAGGATCCACTGAAGCTTTCTTT
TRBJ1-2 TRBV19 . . CASSIQGSVGYTF TGTGCCAGTAGTATACAGGGTTCGGTTGGCTACACCTTC
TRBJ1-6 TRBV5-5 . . CASSLGDLGNSPLHF TGTGCCAGCAGCTTGGGGGATTTGGGTAATTCACCCCTCCACTTT
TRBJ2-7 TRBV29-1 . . CSVEEEGIYSYEQYF TGCAGCGTTGAAGAGGAGGGGATATACTCCTACGAGCAGTACTTC
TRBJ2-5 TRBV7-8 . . CASSDRGWETQYF TGTGCCAGCAGCGACCGCGGGTGGGAGACCCAGTACTTC
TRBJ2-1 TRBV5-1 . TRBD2 CASSPGTSGDEQFF TGCGCCAGCAGCCCGGGGACTAGTGGCGATGAGCAGTTCTTC
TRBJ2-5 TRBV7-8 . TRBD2 CASSLIRGGREETQYF TGTGCCAGCAGCTTAATCCGGGGGGGCCGGGAAGAGACCCAGTACTTC
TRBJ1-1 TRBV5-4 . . CASSLGPGDDLTEAFF TGTGCCAGCAGCTTGGGTCCAGGGGACGACCTCACTGAAGCTTTCTTT
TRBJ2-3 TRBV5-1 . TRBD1 CASSYYRGRADTQYF TGCGCCAGCAGCTACTACAGGGGCAGGGCAGATACGCAGTATTTT
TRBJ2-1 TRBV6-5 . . CASKGDGDYNEQFF TGTGCCAGCAAGGGGGACGGAGACTACAATGAGCAGTTCTTC
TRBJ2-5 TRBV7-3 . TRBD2 CASSYGARGAGEETQYF TGTGCCAGCAGCTATGGAGCTCGGGGAGCGGGGGAAGAGACCCAGTACTTC
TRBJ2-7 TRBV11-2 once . CASRNGPHEQYF TGTGCCAGCAGAAACGGCCCCCACGAGCAGTACTTC
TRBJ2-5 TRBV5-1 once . CASSLVGRGSGETQYF TGCGCCAGCAGCTTGGTCGGCAGGGGATCCGGTGAGACCCAGTACTTC
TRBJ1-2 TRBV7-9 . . CASSHTGTYGYTF TGTGCCAGCAGCCACACAGGGACCTATGGCTACACCTTC
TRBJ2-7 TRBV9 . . CASSVDGTESYEQYF TGTGCCAGCAGCGTAGACGGGACGGAATCCTACGAGCAGTACTTC
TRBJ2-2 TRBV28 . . CASSLWGRAGELFF TGTGCCAGCAGTTTATGGGGCCGGGCCGGGGAGCTGTTTTTT
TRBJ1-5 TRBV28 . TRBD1 CASSTRQGVFNQPQHF TGTGCCAGCAGTACTAGACAGGGGGTTTTTAATCAGCCCCAGCATTTT
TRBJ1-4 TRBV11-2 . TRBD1 CASSSTGEPPFTEKLFF TGTGCCAGCAGCTCAACAGGGGAGCCTCCTTTCACCGAAAAACTGTTTTTT
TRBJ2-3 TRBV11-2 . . CASSLDFGNTATQYF TGTGCCAGCAGCTTAGATTTCGGGAACACGGCTACGCAGTATTTT
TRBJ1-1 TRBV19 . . CASSIGQNTEAFF TGTGCCAGTAGTATAGGGCAGAACACTGAAGCTTTCTTT
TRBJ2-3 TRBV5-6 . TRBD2 CASSLGLAGITDTQYF TGTGCCAGCAGCTTGGGACTAGCGGGAATCACAGATACGCAGTATTTT
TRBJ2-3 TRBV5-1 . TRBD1 CASNPGTGGRDTQYF TGCGCCAGTAATCCTGGGACAGGGGGGAGAGATACGCAGTATTTT
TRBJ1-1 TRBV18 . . CASSLDEDTEAFF TGTGCCAGCTCACTCGACGAGGACACTGAAGCTTTCTTT
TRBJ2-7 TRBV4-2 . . CASSQDKAPSYEQYF TGTGCCAGCAGCCAAGACAAAGCTCCTAGCTACGAGCAGTACTTC
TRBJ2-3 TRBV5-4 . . CASSSATTDTQYF TGTGCCAGCAGCTCAGCTACCACAGATACGCAGTATTTT
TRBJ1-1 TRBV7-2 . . CASSLNSGASRLGRTEAFF TGTGCCAGCAGCTTAAATTCCGGGGCCAGCCGGTTGGGAAGGACTGAAGCTTTCTTT
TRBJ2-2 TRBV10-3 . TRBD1 CAISEHRGTTGELFF TGTGCCATCAGTGAACACAGGGGTACCACCGGGGAGCTGTTTTTT
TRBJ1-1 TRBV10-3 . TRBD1 CAISRTGENTEAFF TGTGCCATATCACGGACAGGGGAGAACACTGAAGCTTTCTTT
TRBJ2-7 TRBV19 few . CASSSRGSFTYEQYF TGTGCCAGTAGTAGCAGGGGCAGCTTCACCTACGAGCAGTACTTC
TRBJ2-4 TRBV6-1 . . CASSVGTDTKNIQYF TGTGCCAGCAGTGTTGGGACGGATACCAAAAACATTCAGTACTTC
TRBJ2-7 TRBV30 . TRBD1 CAWNQGTGAYEQYF TGTGCCTGGAACCAAGGGACAGGGGCCTACGAGCAGTACTTC
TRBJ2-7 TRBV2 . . CASSGPGEARQYF TGTGCCAGCAGTGGCCCGGGAGAGGCGAGGCAGTACTTC
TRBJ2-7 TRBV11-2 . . CASSLDSTGYYEQYF TGTGCCAGCAGCTTAGATAGTACAGGGTACTACGAGCAGTACTTC
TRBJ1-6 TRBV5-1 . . CASSLAGLSNSPLHF TGCGCCAGCAGCTTAGCGGGACTGAGCAATTCACCCCTCCACTTT
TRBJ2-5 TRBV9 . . CASSVTRHRETQYF TGTGCCAGCAGCGTGACACGCCACCGGGAGACCCAGTACTTC
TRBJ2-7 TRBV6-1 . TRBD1 CASRPGTGGSYEQYF TGTGCCAGCAGACCCGGGACAGGGGGCTCCTACGAGCAGTACTTC
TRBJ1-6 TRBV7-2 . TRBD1 CASRPSTGDNSPLHF TGTGCCAGCAGACCTTCAACAGGGGATAATTCACCCCTCCACTTT
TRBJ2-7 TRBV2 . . CASSEAHEQYF TGTGCCAGCAGTGAAGCGCACGAGCAGTACTTC
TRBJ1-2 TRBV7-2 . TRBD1 CASTWTGDYGYTF TGTGCCAGCACCTGGACAGGGGACTATGGCTACACCTTC
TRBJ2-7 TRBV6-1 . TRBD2 CASRAGTSGPYEQYF TGTGCCAGCAGGGCCGGGACTAGCGGACCCTACGAGCAGTACTTC
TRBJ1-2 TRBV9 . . CASSATPRNYTF TGTGCCAGCAGCGCTACCCCGAGAAACTACACCTTC
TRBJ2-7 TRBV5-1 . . CASSLTPGYEQYF TGCGCCAGCAGCTTGACCCCGGGCTACGAGCAGTACTTC
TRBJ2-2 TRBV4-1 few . CASSQEGGGHTGELFF TGCGCCAGCAGCCAAGAGGGAGGGGGGCACACCGGGGAGCTGTTTTTT
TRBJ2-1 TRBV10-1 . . CASSETPGPAIEQFF TGCGCCAGCAGTGAGACCCCGGGGCCCGCCATTGAGCAGTTCTTC
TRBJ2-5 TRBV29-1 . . CSVGGAPETQYF TGCAGCGTTGGAGGGGCCCCCGAGACCCAGTACTTC
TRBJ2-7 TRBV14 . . CASSQDLGGGYEQYF TGTGCCAGCAGCCAAGATTTGGGCGGAGGCTACGAGCAGTACTTC
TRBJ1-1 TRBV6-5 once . CASSRPTDEGTEAFF TGTGCCAGCAGCCGCCCGACCGACGAGGGTACTGAAGCTTTCTTT
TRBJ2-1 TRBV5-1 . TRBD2 CASSLHFSSGNYNEQFF TGCGCCAGCAGCTTGCATTTTTCCAGCGGGAACTACAATGAGCAGTTCTTC
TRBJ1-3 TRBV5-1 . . CASSLQQGYSYSGNTIYF TGCGCCAGCAGCTTGCAACAGGGCTATTCTTACTCTGGAAACACCATATATTTT
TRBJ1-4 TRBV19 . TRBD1 CASSIETGGERGKLFF TGTGCCAGTAGTATAGAGACAGGGGGCGAAAGAGGAAAACTGTTTTTT
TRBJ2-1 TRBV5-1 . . CASSPLGTNYNEQFF TGCGCCAGCAGCCCTCTCGGGACGAACTACAATGAGCAGTTCTTC